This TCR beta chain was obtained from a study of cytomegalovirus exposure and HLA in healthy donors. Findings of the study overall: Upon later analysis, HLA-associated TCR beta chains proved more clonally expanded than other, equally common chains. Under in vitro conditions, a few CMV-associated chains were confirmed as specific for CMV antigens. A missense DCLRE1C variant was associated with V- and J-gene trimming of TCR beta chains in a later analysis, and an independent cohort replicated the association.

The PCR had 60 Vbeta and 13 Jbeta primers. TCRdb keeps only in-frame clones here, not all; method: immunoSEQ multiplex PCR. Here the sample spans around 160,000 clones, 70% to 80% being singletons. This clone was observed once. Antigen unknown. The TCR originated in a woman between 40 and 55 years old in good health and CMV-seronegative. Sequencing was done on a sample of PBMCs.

The CDR3 reads CASSSPETGGVNTEAFF. The CDR3 DNA follows: TGCGCCAGCAGCTCACCAGAGACAGGGGGTGTGAACACTGAAGCTTTCTTT. The genes are TRBV5-1 and TRBJ1-1; 9 nucleotides align to TRBD1. Per germline, CDR1 SGHRS and CDR2 YFSETQ. Unmatched junction bases numbered 9, after V lost 3 bases and J lost 0 bases. The length of the CDR3 is 17 residues.